This T cell receptor (beta chain) was obtained from a study of cytomegalovirus exposure and HLA in healthy donors. Primers: 60 Vbeta forward and 13 Jbeta reverse. Data came from immunoSEQ multiplex PCR; TCRdb stores just in-frame clones and leaves some out. The sample consists of about 37,000 clones, about four fifths of them appearing once. In germline, CDR1 is SGHTA, CDR2 FQGNSA. Trimming removed 2 bases at V and 1 base at J, with 6 bases between. The CDR3 contains 15 residues. The sample was PBMCs. The source of this sequence is a woman between 40 and 50 years old in good health and CMV-seronegative. This rearrangement joins TRBV7-2 to TRBJ2-6; the D is unclear. DNA for the CDR3: TGTGCCAGCAGCTTACGGTTTTCTGGGGCCAACGTCCTGACTTTC. Protein sequence: CASSLRFSGANVLTF.